This T cell receptor beta chain was identified in a study of PD-L1 blockade in urothelial cancer. The CDR3 loop spans 16 amino acids. Germline V gene data show CDR1 as SGDLS and CDR2 as YYNGEE. Unmatched junction bases numbered 8, after V lost 3 bases and J lost 5 bases. Specified time point: peripheral blood 6 weeks after treatment start. Data came from immunoSEQ multiplex PCR; TCRdb stores just in-frame clones and leaves some out. The data hold 45,000 to 50,000 clones, with around 80% observed a single time. The starting material was PBMCs, obtained around atezolizumab (anti-PD-L1) treatment. The receptor's source is a man between 65 and 85 years old with urothelial cancer. The V gene is TRBV9, the J gene TRBJ2-7, with 13 nucleotides matching TRBD2. The CDR3 sequence is CASSASGTSGTHEQYF. CDR3 bases: TGTGCCAGCAGCGCCTCCGGGACTAGCGGGACCCACGAGCAGTACTTC.